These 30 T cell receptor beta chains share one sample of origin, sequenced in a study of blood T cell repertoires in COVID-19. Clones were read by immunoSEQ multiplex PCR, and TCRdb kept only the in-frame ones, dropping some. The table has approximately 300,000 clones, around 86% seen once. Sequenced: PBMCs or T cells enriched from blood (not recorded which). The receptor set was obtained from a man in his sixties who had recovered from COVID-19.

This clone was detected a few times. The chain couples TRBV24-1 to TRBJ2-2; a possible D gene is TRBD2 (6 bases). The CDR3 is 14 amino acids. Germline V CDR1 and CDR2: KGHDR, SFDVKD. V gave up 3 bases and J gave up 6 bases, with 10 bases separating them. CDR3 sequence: CATSDPLAPGELFF. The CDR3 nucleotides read TGTGCCACCAGTGATCCACTAGCCCCCGGGGAGCTGTTTTTT.

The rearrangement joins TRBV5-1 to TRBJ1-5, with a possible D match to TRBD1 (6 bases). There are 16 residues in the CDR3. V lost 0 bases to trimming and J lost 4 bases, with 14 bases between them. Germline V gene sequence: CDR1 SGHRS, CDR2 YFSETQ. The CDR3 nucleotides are TGCGCCAGCAGCTTGGCTGACAGGCTGCTAAATCAGCCCCAGCATTTT. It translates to CASSLADRLLNQPQHF. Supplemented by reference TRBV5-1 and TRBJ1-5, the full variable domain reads KAGVTQTPRYLIKTRGQQVTLSCSPISGHRSVSWYQQTPGQGLQFLFEYFSETQRNKGNFPGRFSGRQFSNSRSEMNVSTLELGDSALYLCASSLADRLLNQPQHFGDGTRLSIL.

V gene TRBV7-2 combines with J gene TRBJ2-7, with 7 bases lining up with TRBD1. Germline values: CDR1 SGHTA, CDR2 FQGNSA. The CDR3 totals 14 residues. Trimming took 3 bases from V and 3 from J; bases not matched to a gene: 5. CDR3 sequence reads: CASSFAGTDYEQYF. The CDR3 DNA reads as TGTGCCAGCAGCTTCGCCGGGACAGACTACGAGCAGTACTTC.

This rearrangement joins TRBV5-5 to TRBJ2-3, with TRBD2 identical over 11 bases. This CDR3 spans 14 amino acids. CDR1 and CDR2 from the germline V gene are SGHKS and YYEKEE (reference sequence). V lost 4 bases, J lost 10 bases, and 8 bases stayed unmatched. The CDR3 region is CASSDTSGGLAQYF. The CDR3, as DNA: TGTGCCAGCAGCGACACTAGCGGGGGATTAGCGCAGTATTTT.

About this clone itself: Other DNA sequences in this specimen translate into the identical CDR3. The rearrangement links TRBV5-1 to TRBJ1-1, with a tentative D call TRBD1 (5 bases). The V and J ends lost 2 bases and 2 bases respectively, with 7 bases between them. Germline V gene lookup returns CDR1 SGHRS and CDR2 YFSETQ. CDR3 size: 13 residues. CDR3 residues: CASSFTGNTEAFF. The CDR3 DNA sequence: TGCGCCAGCAGCTTCACAGGTAACACTGAAGCTTTCTTT. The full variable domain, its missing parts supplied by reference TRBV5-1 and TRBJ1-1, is KAGVTQTPRYLIKTRGQQVTLSCSPISGHRSVSWYQQTPGQGLQFLFEYFSETQRNKGNFPGRFSGRQFSNSRSEMNVSTLELGDSALYLCASSFTGNTEAFFGQGTRLTVV.

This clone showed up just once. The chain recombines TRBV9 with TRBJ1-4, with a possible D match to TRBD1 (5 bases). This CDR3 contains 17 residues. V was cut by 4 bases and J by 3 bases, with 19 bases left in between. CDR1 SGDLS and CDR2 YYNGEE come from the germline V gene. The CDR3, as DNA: TGTGCCAGCAGCCTCATGGGGCGGACCGAGGCTAATGAAAAACTGTTTTTT. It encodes CASSLMGRTEANEKLFF.

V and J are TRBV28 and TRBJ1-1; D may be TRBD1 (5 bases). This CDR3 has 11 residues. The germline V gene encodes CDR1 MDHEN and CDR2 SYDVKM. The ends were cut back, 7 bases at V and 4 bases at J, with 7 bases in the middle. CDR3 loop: CASTGGTEAFF. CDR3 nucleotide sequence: TGTGCCAGCACCGGGGGCACTGAAGCTTTCTTT.

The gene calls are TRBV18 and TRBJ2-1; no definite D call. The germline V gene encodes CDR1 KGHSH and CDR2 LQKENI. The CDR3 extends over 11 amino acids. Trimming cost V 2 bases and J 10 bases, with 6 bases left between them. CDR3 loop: CASSPSREQFF. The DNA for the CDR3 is TGTGCCAGCTCACCATCTAGGGAGCAGTTCTTC.

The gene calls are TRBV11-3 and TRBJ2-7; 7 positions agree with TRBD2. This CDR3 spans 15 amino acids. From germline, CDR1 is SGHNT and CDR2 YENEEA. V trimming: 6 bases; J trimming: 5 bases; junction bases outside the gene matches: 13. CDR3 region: CASSAQAGAYNEQYF. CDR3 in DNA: TGTGCCAGCAGTGCCCAGGCGGGAGCTTATAACGAGCAGTACTTC.

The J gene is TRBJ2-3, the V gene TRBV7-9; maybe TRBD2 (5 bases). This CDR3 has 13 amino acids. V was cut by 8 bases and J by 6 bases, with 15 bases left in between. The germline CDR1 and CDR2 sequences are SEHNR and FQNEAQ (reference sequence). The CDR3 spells CASHGVSVDTQYF. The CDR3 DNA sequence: TGTGCCAGCCACGGGGTTTCCGTGGATACGCAGTATTTT.

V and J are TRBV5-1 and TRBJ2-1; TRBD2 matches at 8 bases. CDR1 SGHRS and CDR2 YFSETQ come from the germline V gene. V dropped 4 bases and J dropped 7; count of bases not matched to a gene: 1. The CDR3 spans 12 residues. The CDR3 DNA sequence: TGCGCCAGCAGCACTAGCGGAAATGAGCAGTTCTTC. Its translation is CASSTSGNEQFF.

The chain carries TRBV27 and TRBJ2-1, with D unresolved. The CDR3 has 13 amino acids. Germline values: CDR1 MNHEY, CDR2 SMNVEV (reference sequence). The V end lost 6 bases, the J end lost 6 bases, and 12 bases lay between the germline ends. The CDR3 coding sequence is TGTGCCAGCAGATTTCTACTTGTCAATGAGCAGTTCTTC. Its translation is CASRFLLVNEQFF.

The CDR3 reads CASSSQGGSTEAFF. The CDR3 DNA sequence: TGCGCCAGCAGCTCACAGGGAGGGAGCACTGAAGCTTTCTTT. The J gene is TRBJ1-1, the V gene TRBV5-1, with D possibly TRBD1 on 6 matching bases. V gave up 3 bases and J gave up 4 bases, with 13 bases separating them. Germline loops: CDR1 SGHRS, CDR2 YFSETQ. The CDR3 is 14 residues long.

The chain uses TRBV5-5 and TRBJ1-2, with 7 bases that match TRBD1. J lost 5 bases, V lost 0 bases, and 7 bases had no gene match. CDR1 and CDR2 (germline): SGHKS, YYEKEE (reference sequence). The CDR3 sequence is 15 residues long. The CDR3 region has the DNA TGTGCCAGCAGCTTGGACAACAGGGGAAGGTATGGCTACACCTTC. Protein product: CASSLDNRGRYGYTF.

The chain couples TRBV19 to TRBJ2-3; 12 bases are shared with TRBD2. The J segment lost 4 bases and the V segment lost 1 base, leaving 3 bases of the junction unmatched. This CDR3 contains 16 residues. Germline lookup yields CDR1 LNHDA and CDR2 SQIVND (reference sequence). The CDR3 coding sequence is TGTGCCAGTAGTATAGGTGGACTAGCGGGATCAGATACGCAGTATTTT. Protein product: CASSIGGLAGSDTQYF.

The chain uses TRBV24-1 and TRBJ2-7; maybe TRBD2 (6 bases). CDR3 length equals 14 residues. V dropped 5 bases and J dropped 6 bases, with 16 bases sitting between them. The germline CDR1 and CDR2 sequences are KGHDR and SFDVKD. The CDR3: CATSAAGSNVEQYF. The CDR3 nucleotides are TGTGCCACCAGTGCGGCGGGGTCTAATGTCGAGCAGTACTTC.

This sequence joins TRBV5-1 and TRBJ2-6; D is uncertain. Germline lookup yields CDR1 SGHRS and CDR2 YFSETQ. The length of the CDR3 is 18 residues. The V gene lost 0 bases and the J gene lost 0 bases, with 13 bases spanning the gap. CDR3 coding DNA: TGCGCCAGCAGCTTGGTTCCAGTGCTCAGCTCTGGGGCCAACGTCCTGACTTTC. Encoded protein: CASSLVPVLSSGANVLTF.

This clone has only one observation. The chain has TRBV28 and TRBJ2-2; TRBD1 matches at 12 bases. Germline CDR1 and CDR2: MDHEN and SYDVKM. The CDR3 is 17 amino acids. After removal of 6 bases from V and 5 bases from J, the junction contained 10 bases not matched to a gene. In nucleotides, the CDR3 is TGTGCCAGCAGGCGACCGGGGACAGGGGGCAGAACCGGGGAGCTGTTTTTT. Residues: CASRRPGTGGRTGELFF.

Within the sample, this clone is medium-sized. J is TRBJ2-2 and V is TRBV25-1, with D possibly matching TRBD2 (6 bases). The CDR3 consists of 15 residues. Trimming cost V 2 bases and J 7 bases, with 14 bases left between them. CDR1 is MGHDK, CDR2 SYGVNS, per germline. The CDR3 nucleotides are TGTGCCAGCAGTGAAGGTCAAAGGGAGGTCGGGGAGCTGTTTTTT. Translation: CASSEGQREVGELFF.

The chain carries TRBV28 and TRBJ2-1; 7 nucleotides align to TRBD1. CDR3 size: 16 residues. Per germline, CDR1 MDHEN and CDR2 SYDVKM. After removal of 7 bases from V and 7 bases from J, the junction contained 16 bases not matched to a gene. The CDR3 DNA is TGTGCCAGCAACAACTTACAGGGGATAGCTACGAATGAGCAGTTCTTC. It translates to CASNNLQGIATNEQFF.

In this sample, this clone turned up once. CDR3 nucleotide sequence: TGTGCCAGCAGCTCATTGAGACTAGCGGGAGGGCCGGGGGGCACAGATACGCAGTATTTT. Translation: CASSSLRLAGGPGGTDTQYF. The V call is TRBV28, the J call TRBJ2-3; 14 bases align to TRBD2. Germline CDR1 and CDR2: MDHEN and SYDVKM. This CDR3 is built from 20 residues. V was pared by 6 bases and J by 1 base, with 15 bases of the junction left unmatched.

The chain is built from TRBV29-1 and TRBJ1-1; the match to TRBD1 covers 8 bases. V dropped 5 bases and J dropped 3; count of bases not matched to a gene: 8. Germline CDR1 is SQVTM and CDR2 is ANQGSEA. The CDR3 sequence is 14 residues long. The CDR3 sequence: CSVRSLDRDTEAFF. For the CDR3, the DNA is TGCAGCGTTCGAAGTTTGGACAGGGACACTGAAGCTTTCTTT.

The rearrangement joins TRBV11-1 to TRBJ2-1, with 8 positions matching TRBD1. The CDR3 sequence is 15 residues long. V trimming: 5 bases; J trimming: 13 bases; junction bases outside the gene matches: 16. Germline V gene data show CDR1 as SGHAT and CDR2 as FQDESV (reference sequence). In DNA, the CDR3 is TGTGCCAGCAGCCCTACAATCGGACAGGGTGTGGTTCAGTTCTTC. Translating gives CASSPTIGQGVVQFF.

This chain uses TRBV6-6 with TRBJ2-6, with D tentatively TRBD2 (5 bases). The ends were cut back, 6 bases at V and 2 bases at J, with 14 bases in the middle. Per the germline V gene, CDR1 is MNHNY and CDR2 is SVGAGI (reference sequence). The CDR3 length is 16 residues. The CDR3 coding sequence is TGTGCCAGCAGCCGAGGAGGAACAACTGGGGCCAACGTCCTGACTTTC. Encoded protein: CASSRGGTTGANVLTF.

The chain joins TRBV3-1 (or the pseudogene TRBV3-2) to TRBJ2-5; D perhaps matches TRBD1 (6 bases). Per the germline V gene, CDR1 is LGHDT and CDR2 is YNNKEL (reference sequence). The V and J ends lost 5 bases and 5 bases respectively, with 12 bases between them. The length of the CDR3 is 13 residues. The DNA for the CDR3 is TGTGCCAGCAGCAAACAGGGTGGTGAGACCCAGTACTTC. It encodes CASSKQGGETQYF.

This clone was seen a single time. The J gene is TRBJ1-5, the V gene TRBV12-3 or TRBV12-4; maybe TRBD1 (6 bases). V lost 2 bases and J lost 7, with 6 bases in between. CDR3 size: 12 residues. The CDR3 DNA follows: TGTGCCAGCAGTTTACAGGGGCAGCCCCAGCATTTT. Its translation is CASSLQGQPQHF.

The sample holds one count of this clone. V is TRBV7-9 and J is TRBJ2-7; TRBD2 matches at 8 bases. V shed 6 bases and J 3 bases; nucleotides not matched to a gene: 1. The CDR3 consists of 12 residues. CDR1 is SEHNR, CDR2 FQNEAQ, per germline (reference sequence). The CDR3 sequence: CASSRGGYEQYF. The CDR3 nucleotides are TGTGCCAGCAGTCGGGGGGGCTACGAGCAGTACTTC.

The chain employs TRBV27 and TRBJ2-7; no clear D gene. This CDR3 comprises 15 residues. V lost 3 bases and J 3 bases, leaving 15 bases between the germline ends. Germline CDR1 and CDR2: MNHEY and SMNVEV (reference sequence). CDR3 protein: CASSFQSLFLYEQYF. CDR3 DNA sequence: TGTGCCAGCAGTTTTCAGTCACTATTTCTCTACGAGCAGTACTTC.

CDR3 sequence: CASSLAGVDSPLHF. In DNA, the CDR3 is TGTGCCAGCAGCTTAGCCGGGGTCGATTCACCCCTCCACTTT. The chain uses TRBV11-2 and TRBJ1-6; D call uncertain. The CDR3 contains 14 residues. Trimming left V 1 base short and J 8 bases short, with 9 bases between. CDR1 SGHAT and CDR2 FQNNGV come from the germline V gene.

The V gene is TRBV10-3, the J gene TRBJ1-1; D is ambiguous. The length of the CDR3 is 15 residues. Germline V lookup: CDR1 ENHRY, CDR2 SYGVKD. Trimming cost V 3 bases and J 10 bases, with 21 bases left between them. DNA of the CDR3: TGTGCCATCAGTGATACCCAATTTTCTTTAGCTGCAGCTTTCTTT. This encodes CAISDTQFSLAAAFF.